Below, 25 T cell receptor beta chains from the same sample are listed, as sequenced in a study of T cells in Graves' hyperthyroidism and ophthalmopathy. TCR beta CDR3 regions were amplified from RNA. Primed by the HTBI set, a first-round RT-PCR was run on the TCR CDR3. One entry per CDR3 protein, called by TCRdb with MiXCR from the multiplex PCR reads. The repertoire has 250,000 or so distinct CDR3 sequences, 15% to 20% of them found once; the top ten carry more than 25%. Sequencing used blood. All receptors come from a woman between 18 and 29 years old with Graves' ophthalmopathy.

DNA of the CDR3: TGTGCCAGCGGGCCAGCGGGACAGGGAGTCGGAAAACTGTTTTTT. As protein: CASGPAGQGVGKLFF. The V and J genes are TRBV7-2 and TRBJ1-4; TRBD1 agrees at 9 bases. Germline loops: CDR1 SGHTA, CDR2 FQGNSA. The CDR3 sequence is 15 residues long. The V segment lost 8 bases and the J segment 10 bases; nucleotides outside the gene matches: 14.

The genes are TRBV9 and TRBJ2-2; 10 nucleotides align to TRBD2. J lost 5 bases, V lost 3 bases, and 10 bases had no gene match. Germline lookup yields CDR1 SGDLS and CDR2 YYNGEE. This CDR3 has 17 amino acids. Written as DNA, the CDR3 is TGTGCCAGCAGCGCCATCAACCGACTAGCGGGTACCGGGGAGCTGTTTTTT. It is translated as CASSAINRLAGTGELFF.

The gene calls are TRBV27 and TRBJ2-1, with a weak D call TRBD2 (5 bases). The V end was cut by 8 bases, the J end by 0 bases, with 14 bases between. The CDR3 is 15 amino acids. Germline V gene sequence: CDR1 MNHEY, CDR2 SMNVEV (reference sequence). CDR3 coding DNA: TGTGCCAGCCAACTGACTACGGGCTCCTACAATGAGCAGTTCTTC. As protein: CASQLTTGSYNEQFF.

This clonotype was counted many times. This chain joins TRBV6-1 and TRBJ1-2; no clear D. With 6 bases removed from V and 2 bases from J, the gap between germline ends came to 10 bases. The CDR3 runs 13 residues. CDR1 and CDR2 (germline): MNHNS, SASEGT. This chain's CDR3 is CASSRLGNYGYTF. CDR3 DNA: TGTGCCAGCAGCCGGCTGGGCAACTATGGCTACACCTTC.

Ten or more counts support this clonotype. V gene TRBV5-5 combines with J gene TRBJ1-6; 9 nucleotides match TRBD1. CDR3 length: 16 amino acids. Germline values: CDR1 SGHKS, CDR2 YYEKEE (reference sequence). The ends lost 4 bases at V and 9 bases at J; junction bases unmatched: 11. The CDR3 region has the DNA TGTGCCAGCAGCCGGATGTCCGGGACAGGGATTTCACCCCTCCACTTT. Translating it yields CASSRMSGTGISPLHF.

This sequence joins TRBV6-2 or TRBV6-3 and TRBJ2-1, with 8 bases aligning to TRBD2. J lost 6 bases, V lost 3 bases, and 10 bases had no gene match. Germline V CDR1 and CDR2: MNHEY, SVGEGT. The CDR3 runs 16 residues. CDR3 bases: TGTGCCAGCAGTTATATCCCGAGCGGGGGACTCAATGAGCAGTTCTTC. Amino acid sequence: CASSYIPSGGLNEQFF.

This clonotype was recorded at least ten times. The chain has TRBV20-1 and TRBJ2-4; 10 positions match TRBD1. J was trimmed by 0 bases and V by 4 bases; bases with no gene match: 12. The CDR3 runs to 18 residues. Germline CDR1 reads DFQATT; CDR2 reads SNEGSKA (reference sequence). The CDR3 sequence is CSANPGQGRFLAKNIQYF. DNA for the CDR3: TGCAGTGCTAACCCGGGACAGGGGCGCTTTTTAGCCAAAAACATTCAGTACTTC.

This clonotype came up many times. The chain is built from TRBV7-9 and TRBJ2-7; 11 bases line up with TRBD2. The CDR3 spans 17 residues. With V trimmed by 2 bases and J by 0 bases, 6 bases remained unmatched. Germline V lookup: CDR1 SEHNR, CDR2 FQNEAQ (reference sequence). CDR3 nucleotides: TGTGCCAGCAGCTTATCGACTAGCGGGGTGCACTCCTACGAGCAGTACTTC. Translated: CASSLSTSGVHSYEQYF. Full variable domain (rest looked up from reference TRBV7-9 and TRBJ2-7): DTGVSQNPRHKITKRGQNVTFRCDPISEHNRLYWYRQTLGQGPEFLTYFQNEAQLEKSRLLSDRFSAERPKGSFSTLEIQRTEQGDSAMYLCASSLSTSGVHSYEQYFGPGTRLTVT.

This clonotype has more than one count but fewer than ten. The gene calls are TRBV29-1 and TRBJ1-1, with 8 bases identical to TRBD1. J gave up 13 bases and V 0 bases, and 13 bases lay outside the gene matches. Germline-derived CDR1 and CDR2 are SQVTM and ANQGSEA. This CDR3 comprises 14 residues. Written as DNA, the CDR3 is TGCAGCGTTGAAGAAAGGGGGCACCACAGGGGGATTTTCTTT. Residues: CSVEERGHHRGIFF. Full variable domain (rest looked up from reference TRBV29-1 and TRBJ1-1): SAVISQKPSRDICQRGTSLTIQCQVDSQVTMMFWYRQQPGQSLTLIATANQGSEATYESGFVIDKFPISRPNLTFSTLTVSNMSPEDSSIYLCSVEERGHHRGIFFGQGTRLTVV.

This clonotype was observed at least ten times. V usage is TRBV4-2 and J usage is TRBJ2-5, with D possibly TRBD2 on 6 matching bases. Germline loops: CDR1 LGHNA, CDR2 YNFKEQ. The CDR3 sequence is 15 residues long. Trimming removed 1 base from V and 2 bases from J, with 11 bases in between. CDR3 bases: TGTGCCAGCAGCCAAGTAGGCGGGGCGCAAGAGACCCAGTACTTC. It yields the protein CASSQVGGAQETQYF.

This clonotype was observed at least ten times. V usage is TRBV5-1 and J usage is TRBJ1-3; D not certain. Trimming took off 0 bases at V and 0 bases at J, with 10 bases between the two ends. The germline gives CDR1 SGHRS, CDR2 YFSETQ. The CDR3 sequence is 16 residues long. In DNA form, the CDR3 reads TGCGCCAGCAGCTTGGAGGCAGGAGGCTCTGGAAACACCATATATTTT. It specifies CASSLEAGGSGNTIYF.

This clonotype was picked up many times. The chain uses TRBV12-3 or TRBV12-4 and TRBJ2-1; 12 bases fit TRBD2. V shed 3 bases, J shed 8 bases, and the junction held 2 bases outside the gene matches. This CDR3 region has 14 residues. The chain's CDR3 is CASSLTSGRDEQFF. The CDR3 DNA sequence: TGTGCCAGCAGTTTGACTAGCGGGAGAGATGAGCAGTTCTTC.

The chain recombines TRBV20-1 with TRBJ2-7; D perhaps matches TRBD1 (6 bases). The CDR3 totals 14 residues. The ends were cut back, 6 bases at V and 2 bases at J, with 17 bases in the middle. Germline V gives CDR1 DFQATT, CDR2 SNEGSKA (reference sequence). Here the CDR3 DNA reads TGCAGTGCGGCCGCCCGCAGGGGCACCTACGAGCAGTACTTC. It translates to CSAAARRGTYEQYF.

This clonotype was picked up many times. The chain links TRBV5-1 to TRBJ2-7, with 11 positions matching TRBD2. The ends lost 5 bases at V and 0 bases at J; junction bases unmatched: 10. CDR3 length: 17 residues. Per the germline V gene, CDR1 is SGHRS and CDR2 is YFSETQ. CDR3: CASRRLAGFFGSYEQYF. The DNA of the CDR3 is TGCGCCAGCAGGAGACTAGCGGGATTTTTTGGCTCCTACGAGCAGTACTTC.

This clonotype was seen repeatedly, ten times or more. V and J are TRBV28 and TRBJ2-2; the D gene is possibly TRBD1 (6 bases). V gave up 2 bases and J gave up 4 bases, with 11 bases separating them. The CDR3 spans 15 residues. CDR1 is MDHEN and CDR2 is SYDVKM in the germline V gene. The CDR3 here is CASSLVGALTGELFF. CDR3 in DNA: TGTGCCAGCAGTTTAGTGGGGGCGCTCACCGGGGAGCTGTTTTTT.

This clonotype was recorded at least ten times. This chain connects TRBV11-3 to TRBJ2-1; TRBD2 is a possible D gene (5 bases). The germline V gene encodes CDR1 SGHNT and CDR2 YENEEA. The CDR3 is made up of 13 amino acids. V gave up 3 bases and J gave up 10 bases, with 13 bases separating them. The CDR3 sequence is CASSLRARQEQFF. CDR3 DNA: TGTGCCAGCAGCTTGCGGGCCCGGCAAGAGCAGTTCTTC. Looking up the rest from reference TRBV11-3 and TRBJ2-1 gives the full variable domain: EAGVVQSPRYKIIEKKQPVAFWCNPISGHNTLYWYLQNLGQGPELLIRYENEEAVDDSQLPKDRFSAERLKGVDSTLKIQPAELGDSAVYLCASSLRARQEQFFGPGTRLTVL.

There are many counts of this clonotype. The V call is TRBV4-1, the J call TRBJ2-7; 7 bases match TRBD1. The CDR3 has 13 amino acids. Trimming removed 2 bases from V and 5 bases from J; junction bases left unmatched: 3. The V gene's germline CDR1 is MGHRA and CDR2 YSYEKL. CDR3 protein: CASSQRQGDEQYF. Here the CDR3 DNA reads TGCGCCAGCAGCCAAAGACAGGGCGACGAGCAGTACTTC.

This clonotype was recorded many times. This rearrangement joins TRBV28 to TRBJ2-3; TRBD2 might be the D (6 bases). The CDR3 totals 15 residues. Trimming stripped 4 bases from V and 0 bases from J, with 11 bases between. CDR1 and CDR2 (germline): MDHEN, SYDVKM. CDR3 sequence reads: CASSSGGASTDTQYF. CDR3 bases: TGTGCCAGCAGTTCTGGCGGGGCCAGCACAGATACGCAGTATTTT.

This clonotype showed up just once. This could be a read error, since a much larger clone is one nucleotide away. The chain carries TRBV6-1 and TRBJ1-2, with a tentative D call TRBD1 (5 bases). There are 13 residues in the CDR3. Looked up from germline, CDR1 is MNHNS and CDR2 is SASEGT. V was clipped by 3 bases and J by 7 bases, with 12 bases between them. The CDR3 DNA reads TGTGCCAGCAGTGAGAGAGGGGCGGGTGGCTACACCTTC. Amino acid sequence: CASSERGAGGYTF.

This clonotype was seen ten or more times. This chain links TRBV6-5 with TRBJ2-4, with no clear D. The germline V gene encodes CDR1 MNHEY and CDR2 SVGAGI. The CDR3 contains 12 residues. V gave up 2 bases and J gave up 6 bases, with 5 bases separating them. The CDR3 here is CASSYGINIQYF. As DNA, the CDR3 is TGTGCCAGCAGTTACGGAATAAACATTCAGTACTTC.

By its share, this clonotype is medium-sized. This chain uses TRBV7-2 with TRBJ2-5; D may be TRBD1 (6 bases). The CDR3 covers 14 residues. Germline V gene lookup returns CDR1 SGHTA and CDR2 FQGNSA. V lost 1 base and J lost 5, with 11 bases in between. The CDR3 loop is CASSLDRAGETQYF. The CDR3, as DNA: TGTGCCAGCAGCTTAGACAGGGCAGGGGAGACCCAGTACTTC. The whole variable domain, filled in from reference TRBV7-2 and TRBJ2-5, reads GAGVSQSPSNKVTEKGKDVELRCDPISGHTALYWYRQSLGQGLEFLIYFQGNSAPDKSGLPSDRFSAERTGGSVSTLTIQRTQQEDSAVYLCASSLDRAGETQYFGPGTRLLVL.

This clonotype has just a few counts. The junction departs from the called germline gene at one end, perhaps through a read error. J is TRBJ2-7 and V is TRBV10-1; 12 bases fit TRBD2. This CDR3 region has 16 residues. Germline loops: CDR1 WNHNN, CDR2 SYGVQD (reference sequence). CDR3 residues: CAGSGNTSGGSYEQYF. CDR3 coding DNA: TGCGCCGGCAGTGGAAATACTAGCGGGGGGAGCTACGAGCAGTACTTC.

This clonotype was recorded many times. CDR3 sequence reads: CAWSGLALQETQYF. In DNA form, the CDR3 reads TGTGCCTGGAGTGGACTAGCGCTGCAAGAGACCCAGTACTTC. The genes are TRBV30 and TRBJ2-5; the match to TRBD2 covers 8 bases. This CDR3 contains 14 residues. The V gene end was trimmed by 1 base and the J gene end by 2 bases; junction bases not matched to a gene: 3. CDR1 is GTSNPN, CDR2 SVGIG, per germline (reference sequence).

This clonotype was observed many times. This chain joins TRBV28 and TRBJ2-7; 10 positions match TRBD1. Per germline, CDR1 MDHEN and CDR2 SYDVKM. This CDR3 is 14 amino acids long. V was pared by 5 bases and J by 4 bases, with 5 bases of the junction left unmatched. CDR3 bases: TGTGCCAGCAGTATCGGACAGGGGGGTTACGAGCAGTACTTC. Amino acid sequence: CASSIGQGGYEQYF.

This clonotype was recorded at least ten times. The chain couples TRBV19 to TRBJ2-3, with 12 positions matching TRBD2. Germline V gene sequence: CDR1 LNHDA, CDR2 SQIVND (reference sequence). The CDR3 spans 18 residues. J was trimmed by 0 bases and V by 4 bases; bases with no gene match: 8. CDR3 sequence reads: CASSSPPGTSGSTDTQYF. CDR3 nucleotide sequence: TGTGCCAGTAGTAGCCCTCCCGGGACTAGCGGGAGCACAGATACGCAGTATTTT. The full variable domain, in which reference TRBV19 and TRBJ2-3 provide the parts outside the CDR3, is DGGITQSPKYLFRKEGQNVTLSCEQNLNHDAMYWYRQDPGQGLRLIYYSQIVNDFQKGDIAEGYSVSREKKESFPLTVTSAQKNPTAFYLCASSSPPGTSGSTDTQYFGPGTRLTVL.